Listed here are 2 T cell receptor beta chains from one sample, sequenced in a study of CD8 T cells in ankylosing spondylitis. TCRdb reprocessed the 5' RACE reads with MiXCR, giving one entry per CDR3 protein. The sample records some 71,000 distinct CDR3 sequences, roughly 5.3% being singletons. The source material was blood, either unsorted or a sorted T cell fraction (not recorded which). Source of these receptors: a male donor with ankylosing spondylitis or in good health (not recorded which).

This clonotype was seen many times. The chain uses TRBV5-4 and TRBJ1-1; no firm D call. The V gene lost 4 bases and the J gene lost 0 bases, with 13 bases spanning the gap. Looked up from germline, CDR1 is SGHNT and CDR2 is YYREEE (reference sequence). The CDR3 sequence is 15 residues long. Here the CDR3 DNA reads TGTGCCAGCAGCCCCCCTGCCAGTTTGAACACTGAAGCTTTCTTT. This encodes CASSPPASLNTEAFF.

This clonotype was counted many times. V gene TRBV4-3 combines with J gene TRBJ2-1; 7 positions match TRBD2. Trimming at V came to 3 bases and at J to 4 bases, leaving 9 bases not matched to a gene. Germline-derived CDR1 and CDR2 are LGHNA and YSLEER. The CDR3 contains 16 residues. This CDR3 is CASSQSKLAVYNEQFF. The CDR3 DNA reads TGCGCCAGCAGCCAGTCCAAGCTAGCGGTTTACAATGAGCAGTTCTTC.